The clone carrying this T cell receptor beta chain has just a few counts. The same CDR3 arises from other DNA sequences in this sample as well. CDR3 size: 15 residues. CDR1 is LNHDA, CDR2 SQIVND, per germline (reference sequence). Trimming removed 7 bases from V and 0 bases from J, with 13 bases in between. The method was immunoSEQ multiplex PCR; TCRdb's version includes in-frame clones alone and lacks a portion of them. Among about 120,000 clones listed, more than 75% were seen once. The sample belongs to a study of control samples from healthy donors and cancer patients. The sequence was obtained from a middle-aged man in good health. J is TRBJ1-5 and V is TRBV19; D unclear. The sample was blood. This chain's CDR3 is CASTWGGFSNQPQHF. DNA for the CDR3: TGTGCCAGTACCTGGGGAGGGTTTAGCAATCAGCCCCAGCATTTT.